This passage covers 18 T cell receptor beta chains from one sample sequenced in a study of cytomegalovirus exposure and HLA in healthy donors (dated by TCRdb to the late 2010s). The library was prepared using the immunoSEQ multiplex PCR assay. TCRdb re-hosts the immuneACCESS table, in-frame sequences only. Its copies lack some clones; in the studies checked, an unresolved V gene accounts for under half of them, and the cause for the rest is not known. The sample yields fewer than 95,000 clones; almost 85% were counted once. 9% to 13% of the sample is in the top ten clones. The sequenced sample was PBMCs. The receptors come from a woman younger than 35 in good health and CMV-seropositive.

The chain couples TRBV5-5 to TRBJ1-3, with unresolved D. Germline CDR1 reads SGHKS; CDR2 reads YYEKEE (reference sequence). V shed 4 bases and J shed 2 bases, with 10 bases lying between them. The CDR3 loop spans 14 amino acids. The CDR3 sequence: CASSPGFPGNTIYF. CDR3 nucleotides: TGTGCCAGCAGCCCTGGCTTCCCTGGAAACACCATATATTTT.

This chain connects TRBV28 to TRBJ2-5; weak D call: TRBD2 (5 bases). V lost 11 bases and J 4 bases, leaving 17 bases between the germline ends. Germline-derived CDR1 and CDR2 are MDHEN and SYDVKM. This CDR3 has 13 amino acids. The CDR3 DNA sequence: TGTGCCTCGACCTGGCTAGAGGGAGAGACCCAGTACTTC. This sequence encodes CASTWLEGETQYF.

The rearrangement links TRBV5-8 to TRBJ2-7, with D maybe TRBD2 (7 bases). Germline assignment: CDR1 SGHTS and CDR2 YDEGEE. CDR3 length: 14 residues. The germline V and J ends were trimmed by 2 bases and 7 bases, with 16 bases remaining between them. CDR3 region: CASSFWGGRSEQYF. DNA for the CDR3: TGTGCCAGCAGCTTTTGGGGGGGCAGGAGTGAGCAGTACTTC.

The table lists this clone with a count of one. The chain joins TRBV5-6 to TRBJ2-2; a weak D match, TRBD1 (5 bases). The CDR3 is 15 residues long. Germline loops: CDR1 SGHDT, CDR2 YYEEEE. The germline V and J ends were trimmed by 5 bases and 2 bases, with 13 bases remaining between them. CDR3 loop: CASRYTGDNTGELFF. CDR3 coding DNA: TGTGCCAGCAGGTATACAGGAGATAACACCGGGGAGCTGTTTTTT.

CDR3 sequence reads: CASSLRSSSDTQYF. The CDR3 coding sequence is TGTGCCAGCAGCTTACGTTCCAGTAGCGATACGCAGTATTTT. The J gene is TRBJ2-3, the V gene TRBV7-2; unclear D gene. Germline V gives CDR1 SGHTA, CDR2 FQGNSA. The CDR3 runs 14 residues. The V and J ends lost 2 bases and 6 bases respectively, with 12 bases between them.

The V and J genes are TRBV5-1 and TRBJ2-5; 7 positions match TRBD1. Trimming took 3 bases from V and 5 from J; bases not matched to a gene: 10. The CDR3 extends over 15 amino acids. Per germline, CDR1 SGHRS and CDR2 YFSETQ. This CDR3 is CASSSNTGVQETQYF. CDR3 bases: TGCGCCAGCAGCTCAAACACAGGGGTTCAGGAGACCCAGTACTTC.

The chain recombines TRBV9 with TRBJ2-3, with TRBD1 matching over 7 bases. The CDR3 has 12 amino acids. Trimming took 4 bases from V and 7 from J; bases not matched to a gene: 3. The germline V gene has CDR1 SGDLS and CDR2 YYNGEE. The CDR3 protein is CASSRQGYTQYF. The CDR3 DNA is TGTGCCAGCAGCCGACAGGGATATACGCAGTATTTT.

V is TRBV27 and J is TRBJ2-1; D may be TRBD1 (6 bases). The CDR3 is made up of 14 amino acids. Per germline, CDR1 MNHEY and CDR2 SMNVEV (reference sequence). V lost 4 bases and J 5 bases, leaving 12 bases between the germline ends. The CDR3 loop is CASSSGTSNNEQFF. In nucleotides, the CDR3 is TGTGCCAGCAGTTCCGGGACATCCAACAATGAGCAGTTCTTC.

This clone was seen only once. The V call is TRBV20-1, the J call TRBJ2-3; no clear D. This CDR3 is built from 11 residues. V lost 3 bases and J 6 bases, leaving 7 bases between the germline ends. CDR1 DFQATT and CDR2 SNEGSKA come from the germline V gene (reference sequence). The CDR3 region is CSARNRDTQYF. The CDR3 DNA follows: TGCAGTGCTAGGAATCGGGATACGCAGTATTTT.

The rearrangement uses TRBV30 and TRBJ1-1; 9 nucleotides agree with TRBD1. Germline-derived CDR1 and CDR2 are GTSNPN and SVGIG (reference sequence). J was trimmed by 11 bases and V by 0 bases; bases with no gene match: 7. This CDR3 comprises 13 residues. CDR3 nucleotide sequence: TGTGCCTGGAGTGTACAGGGGGCAGAGGCCGCTTTCTTT. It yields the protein CAWSVQGAEAAFF.

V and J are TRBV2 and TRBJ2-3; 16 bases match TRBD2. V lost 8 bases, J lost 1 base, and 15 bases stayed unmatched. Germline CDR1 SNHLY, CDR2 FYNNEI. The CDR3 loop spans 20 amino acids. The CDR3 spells CASSDSTGTSGGVRTDTQYF. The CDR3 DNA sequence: TGTGCCAGCTCTGATTCTACCGGGACTAGCGGGGGGGTACGCACAGATACGCAGTATTTT.

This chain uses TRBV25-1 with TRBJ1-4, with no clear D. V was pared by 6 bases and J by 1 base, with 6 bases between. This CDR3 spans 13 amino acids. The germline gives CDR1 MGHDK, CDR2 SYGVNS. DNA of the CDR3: TGTGCCAGCAGGGTAGAAACTAATGAAAAACTGTTTTTT. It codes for CASRVETNEKLFF.

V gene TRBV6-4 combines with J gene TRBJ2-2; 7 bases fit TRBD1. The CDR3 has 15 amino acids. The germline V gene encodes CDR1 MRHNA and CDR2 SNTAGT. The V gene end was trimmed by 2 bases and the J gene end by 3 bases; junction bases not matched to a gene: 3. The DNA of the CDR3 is TGTGCCAGCAGTGACGGCCAGGGGGACACCGGGGAGCTGTTTTTT. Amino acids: CASSDGQGDTGELFF.

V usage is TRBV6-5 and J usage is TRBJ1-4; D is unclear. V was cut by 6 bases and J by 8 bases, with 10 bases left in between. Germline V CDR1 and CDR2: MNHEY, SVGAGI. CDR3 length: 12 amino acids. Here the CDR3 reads CASRHEGEKLFF. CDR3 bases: TGTGCCAGCAGACACGAGGGAGAAAAACTGTTTTTT.

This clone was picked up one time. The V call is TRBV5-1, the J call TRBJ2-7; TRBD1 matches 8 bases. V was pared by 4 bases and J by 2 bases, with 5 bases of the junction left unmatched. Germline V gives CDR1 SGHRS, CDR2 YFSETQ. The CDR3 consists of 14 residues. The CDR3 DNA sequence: TGCGCCAGCAGCGGGGGACAGGTCACCTACGAGCAGTACTTC. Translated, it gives CASSGGQVTYEQYF.

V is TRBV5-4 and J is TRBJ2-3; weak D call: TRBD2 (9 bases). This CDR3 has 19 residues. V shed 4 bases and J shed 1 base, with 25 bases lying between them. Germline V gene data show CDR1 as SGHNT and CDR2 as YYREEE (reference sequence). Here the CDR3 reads CASSAYYSGGQAGTDTQYF. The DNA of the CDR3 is TGTGCCAGCAGCGCCTACTATAGCGGGGGACAGGCGGGCACAGATACGCAGTATTTT.

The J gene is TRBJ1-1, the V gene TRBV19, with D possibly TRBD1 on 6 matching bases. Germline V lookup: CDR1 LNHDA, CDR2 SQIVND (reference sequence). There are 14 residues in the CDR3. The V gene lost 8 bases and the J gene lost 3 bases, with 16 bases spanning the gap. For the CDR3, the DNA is TGTGCCAGTCAGAGCCAGGGGCAGGACACTGAAGCTTTCTTT. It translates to CASQSQGQDTEAFF. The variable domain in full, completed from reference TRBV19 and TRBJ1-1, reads DGGITQSPKYLFRKEGQNVTLSCEQNLNHDAMYWYRQDPGQGLRLIYYSQIVNDFQKGDIAEGYSVSREKKESFPLTVTSAQKNPTAFYLCASQSQGQDTEAFFGQGTRLTVV.

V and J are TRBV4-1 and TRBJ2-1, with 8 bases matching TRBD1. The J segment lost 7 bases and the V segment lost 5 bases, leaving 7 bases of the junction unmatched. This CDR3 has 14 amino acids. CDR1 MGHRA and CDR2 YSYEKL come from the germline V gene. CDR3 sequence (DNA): TGCGCCAGCAGCAGCATCGGGACAGGAAATGAGCAGTTCTTC. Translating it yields CASSSIGTGNEQFF.